These 20 T cell receptor beta chains were sequenced from one sample in a study of blood T cell repertoires in COVID-19. Clones were read by immunoSEQ multiplex PCR, and TCRdb kept only the in-frame ones, dropping some. Of about 220,000 clones in the sample, approximately 78% were seen once. Sequenced: peripheral blood. Receptors originate from an older woman with COVID-19, enrolled during active disease.

About this clone itself: Other DNA variants within this sample encode the same CDR3. The genes are TRBV30 and TRBJ2-3, with 8 bases lining up with TRBD1. From germline, CDR1 is GTSNPN and CDR2 SVGIG (reference sequence). Germline trimming cut 5 bases from V and 4 bases from J; bases unmatched to any gene: 2. This CDR3 contains 12 residues. The CDR3 DNA reads as TGTGCCTGGGGGACAGGTGCAGATACGCAGTATTTT. This sequence encodes CAWGTGADTQYF.

In this sample, this clone turned up a few times. Germline and junction disagree at one end, which may indicate a read error. The rearrangement uses TRBV6-5 and TRBJ2-7; 12 nucleotides line up with TRBD2. The CDR3 loop spans 16 amino acids. Germline V gives CDR1 MNHEY, CDR2 SVGAGI. CDR3 protein: CASSNSASGRAHEQYF. In nucleotides, the CDR3 is TGTGCCAGCAGTAACTCTGCTAGCGGGAGGGCCCACGAGCAGTACTTC.

This clone was counted a single time. For the CDR3, the DNA is TGTGCCAGCTCACTACGTTCTAGCGGGAGGGCGGACACCGGGGAGCTGTTTTTT. Protein: CASSLRSSGRADTGELFF. The chain has TRBV18 and TRBJ2-2, with 12 bases aligning to TRBD2. J was trimmed by 3 bases and V by 4 bases; bases with no gene match: 9. The CDR3 runs to 18 residues. CDR1 is KGHSH and CDR2 is LQKENI in the germline V gene.

This clone was picked up a small number of times. V is TRBV6-5 and J is TRBJ2-5; the D gene is possibly TRBD2 (5 bases). In germline, CDR1 is MNHEY, CDR2 SVGAGI. V dropped 6 bases and J dropped 0 bases, with 14 bases sitting between them. This CDR3 has 15 residues. CDR3 loop: CASRGVISDQETQYF. Written as DNA, the CDR3 is TGTGCCAGCAGGGGAGTTATTAGCGACCAAGAGACCCAGTACTTC.

V gene TRBV5-1 combines with J gene TRBJ1-6; 7 positions match TRBD1. This CDR3 spans 13 amino acids. Trimming at V came to 4 bases and at J to 9 bases, leaving 4 bases not matched to a gene. Germline CDR1 reads SGHRS; CDR2 reads YFSETQ. The CDR3 here is CASSQSGGSPLHF. The CDR3 coding sequence is TGCGCCAGCAGCCAATCAGGGGGTTCACCCCTCCACTTT.

The chain carries TRBV5-1 and TRBJ2-3; 8 bases align to TRBD2. V gave up 0 bases and J gave up 2 bases; unmatched junction bases: 8. The germline V gene encodes CDR1 SGHRS and CDR2 YFSETQ. This CDR3 is built from 17 residues. CDR3 amino acids: CASSLGLTGGNTDTQYF. In DNA form, the CDR3 reads TGCGCCAGCAGCTTGGGTCTAACGGGAGGGAACACAGATACGCAGTATTTT.

Only one count was recorded for this clone. The V and J genes are TRBV7-8 and TRBJ1-1; 9 nucleotides align to TRBD1. The CDR3 is 15 residues long. The V gene end was trimmed by 6 bases and the J gene end by 2 bases; junction bases not matched to a gene: 7. Germline V gene sequence: CDR1 SGHVS, CDR2 FQNEAQ. The CDR3 region has the DNA TGTGCCAGCAGAAATGGACAGGGGACAAACACTGAAGCTTTCTTT. Residues: CASRNGQGTNTEAFF.

This chain connects TRBV10-3 to TRBJ2-7; 9 bases agree with TRBD2. This CDR3 has 15 residues. J was trimmed by 1 base and V by 6 bases; bases with no gene match: 7. From germline, CDR1 is ENHRY and CDR2 SYGVKD. The CDR3 coding sequence is TGTGCCATCAGAGCTGATAGCGGGAGATCCTACGAGCAGTACTTC. It yields the protein CAIRADSGRSYEQYF.

This clone appeared once. The rearrangement links TRBV18 to TRBJ1-1; weak D call: TRBD1 (6 bases). The CDR3 has 14 residues. CDR1 and CDR2 from the germline V gene are KGHSH and LQKENI. The ends were cut back, 2 bases at V and 2 bases at J, with 9 bases in the middle. CDR3 region: CASSPKTGNTEAFF. Written as DNA, the CDR3 is TGTGCCAGCTCACCAAAGACAGGAAACACTGAAGCTTTCTTT. Looking up the rest from reference TRBV18 and TRBJ1-1 gives the full variable domain: NAGVMQNPRHLVRRRGQEARLRCSPMKGHSHVYWYRQLPEEGLKFMVYLQKENIIDESGMPKERFSAEFPKEGPSILRIQQVVRGDSAAYFCASSPKTGNTEAFFGQGTRLTVV.

The chain has TRBV18 and TRBJ2-7; TRBD1 matches at 10 bases. Per the germline V gene, CDR1 is KGHSH and CDR2 is LQKENI. Trimming cost V 4 bases and J 6 bases; bases outside gene matches: 3. The CDR3 contains 13 residues. CDR3: CASSRQGAAEQYF. The CDR3 DNA follows: TGTGCCAGCTCACGACAGGGGGCGGCCGAGCAGTACTTC.

This chain joins TRBV21-1 and TRBJ1-1; the table names TRBD1, a call not compared with the DNA. TRBV21-1 is a pseudogene locus. The CDR3 is made up of 14 amino acids. CDR3 loop: CASSKIGGSPEAFF. DNA for the CDR3: TGTGCCAGCAGCAAGATAGGGGGCAGTCCTGAAGCTTTCTTT.

V and J are TRBV27 and TRBJ1-5, with D tentatively TRBD1 (5 bases). V lost 6 bases to trimming and J lost 3 bases, with 18 bases between them. The CDR3 spans 16 residues. Germline loops: CDR1 MNHEY, CDR2 SMNVEV (reference sequence). The CDR3 protein is CASSSGTARSNQPQHF. In DNA, the CDR3 is TGTGCCAGCAGCTCCGGGACTGCGAGATCCAATCAGCCCCAGCATTTT.

This sequence joins TRBV18 and TRBJ1-2; D not resolved. CDR1 and CDR2 (germline): KGHSH, LQKENI. V was cut by 2 bases and J by 8 bases, with 21 bases left in between. This CDR3 is built from 16 residues. The chain's CDR3 is CASSPRQDYHVEGYTF. DNA for the CDR3: TGTGCCAGCTCACCAAGGCAGGACTACCACGTAGAAGGCTACACCTTC.

V usage is TRBV18 and J usage is TRBJ1-5, with 7 bases matching TRBD1. The length of the CDR3 is 15 residues. After removal of 4 bases from V and 1 base from J, the junction contained 4 bases not matched to a gene. Per germline, CDR1 KGHSH and CDR2 LQKENI. This CDR3 is CASSQDRDSNQPQHF. The DNA for the CDR3 is TGTGCCAGCTCACAAGACAGGGACAGCAATCAGCCCCAGCATTTT.

V is TRBV27 and J is TRBJ1-2; D is perhaps TRBD1 (6 bases). This CDR3 spans 14 amino acids. The germline V and J ends were trimmed by 5 bases and 4 bases, with 14 bases remaining between them. From germline, CDR1 is MNHEY and CDR2 SMNVEV (reference sequence). CDR3 nucleotide sequence: TGTGCCAGCAGTCCCACCCGGACAGCCTATGGCTACACCTTC. As protein: CASSPTRTAYGYTF.

This clone occurred once. The chain uses TRBV15 and TRBJ1-5; D may be TRBD1 (6 bases). The CDR3 sequence is 14 residues long. The germline CDR1 and CDR2 sequences are LNHNV and YYDKDF (reference sequence). Deletions cut 0 bases from V and 11 bases from J, with 14 bases between. The CDR3 loop reads CATSRDQRGTSQHF. In DNA form, the CDR3 reads TGTGCCACCAGCAGAGATCAAAGGGGGACGTCCCAGCATTTT.

This rearrangement joins TRBV4-3 to TRBJ2-3; TRBD2 is a possible D gene (5 bases). The CDR3 length is 18 residues. The V end was cut by 0 bases, the J end by 0 bases, with 16 bases between. The germline CDR1 and CDR2 sequences are LGHNA and YSLEER. The DNA for the CDR3 is TGCGCCAGCAGCCAAGATTGTTTCGTCGGGGTAAGCACAGATACGCAGTATTTT. It yields the protein CASSQDCFVGVSTDTQYF.

In its sample, this clone was seen many times. The chain has TRBV5-1 and TRBJ1-4, with 10 bases matching TRBD1. The V segment lost 5 bases and the J segment 0 bases; nucleotides outside the gene matches: 1. CDR3 size: 15 residues. Germline V CDR1 and CDR2: SGHRS, YFSETQ. The CDR3 region is CASRGTGATNEKLFF. CDR3 DNA: TGCGCCAGCAGGGGGACAGGGGCAACTAATGAAAAACTGTTTTTT.

The V gene is TRBV28, the J gene TRBJ1-5, with D tentatively TRBD1 (5 bases). Trimming shortened V by 3 bases and J by 4 bases, and 13 bases separated the two germline ends. CDR1 and CDR2 (germline): MDHEN, SYDVKM. This CDR3 has 15 residues. The CDR3 region is CASSLPQGGNQPQHF. The CDR3 DNA is TGTGCCAGCAGTTTGCCCCAGGGTGGAAATCAGCCCCAGCATTTT. Filled out from reference TRBV28 and TRBJ1-5, the complete variable domain reads DVKVTQSSRYLVKRTGEKVFLECVQDMDHENMFWYRQDPGLGLRLIYFSYDVKMKEKGDIPEGYSVSREKKERFSLILESASTNQTSMYLCASSLPQGGNQPQHFGDGTRLSIL.

The rearrangement links TRBV6-5 to TRBJ1-1; maybe TRBD1 (6 bases). The CDR3 spans 13 residues. Germline CDR1 and CDR2: MNHEY and SVGAGI. V was shortened by 5 bases and J by 8 bases, with 15 bases between the two germline ends. The CDR3 DNA sequence: TGTGCCAGCAGTCCAGACACAGGGATGGAAGCTTTCTTT. It codes for CASSPDTGMEAFF.